One and the same sample provided the 30 T cell receptor beta chains below, sequenced in a study of T cell responses to AZD1222 COVID-19 vaccine. The assay was immunoSEQ multiplex PCR, and TCRdb's table has in-frame clones only and misses some. In the table there are 90,000 to 130,000 clones, more than 90% of which are singletons. Sequencing used peripheral blood, obtained 28 days after the second AZD1222 dose. Receptor source: an adult who received the AZD1222 COVID-19 vaccine.

The chain employs TRBV4-2 and TRBJ2-5; 13 nucleotides line up with TRBD2. CDR1 and CDR2 from the germline V gene are LGHNA and YNFKEQ. This CDR3 is built from 17 residues. Unmatched junction bases numbered 8, after V lost 7 bases and J lost 0 bases. This chain's CDR3 is CASTPTSGGAYQETQYF. The CDR3 DNA reads TGTGCCAGCACCCCAACTAGCGGGGGGGCTTACCAAGAGACCCAGTACTTC.

This chain joins TRBV28 and TRBJ1-2, with TRBD1 matching 11 bases. V lost 6 bases to trimming and J lost 3 bases; unmatched junction nucleotides: 6. Germline assignment: CDR1 MDHEN and CDR2 SYDVKM. The CDR3 has 15 residues. The DNA of the CDR3 is TGTGCCAGCAGCGAACCGGGACAGGGGGACTATGGCTACACCTTC. Protein product: CASSEPGQGDYGYTF.

The V gene is TRBV12-3 or TRBV12-4, the J gene TRBJ1-6; D is uncertain. V was trimmed by 8 bases and J by 13 bases, leaving 15 bases between them. The CDR3 totals 12 residues. CDR3 amino acids: CASQVSPKPLHF. DNA for the CDR3: TGTGCCAGCCAAGTCAGTCCGAAGCCCCTCCACTTT.

This clone was detected once. V and J are TRBV14 and TRBJ2-1; D remains unclear. CDR1 and CDR2 from the germline V gene are SGHDN and FVKESK. The CDR3 has 11 amino acids. The V end was cut by 0 bases, the J end by 12 bases, with 6 bases between. In nucleotides, the CDR3 is TGTGCCAGCAGCCAAGATGGATGGCAGTTCTTC. Its translation is CASSQDGWQFF.

This chain connects TRBV29-1 to TRBJ2-5, with 8 bases matching TRBD2. The CDR3 runs to 13 residues. V lost 6 bases, J lost 4 bases, and 7 bases stayed unmatched. The germline V gene encodes CDR1 SQVTM and CDR2 ANQGSEA. The CDR3 here is CSVGIGGGETQYF. For the CDR3, the DNA is TGCAGCGTGGGAATCGGGGGGGGAGAGACCCAGTACTTC.

This rearrangement joins TRBV6-5 to TRBJ1-1, with TRBD1 matching over 7 bases. The CDR3 consists of 15 residues. Trimming removed 6 bases from V and 1 base from J; junction bases left unmatched: 8. Germline CDR1 is MNHEY and CDR2 is SVGAGI. The CDR3 DNA follows: TGTGCCAGCAGAGGGGACAGCGGATCGAACACTGAAGCTTTCTTT. This encodes CASRGDSGSNTEAFF.

This clone has just a few counts. The rearrangement uses TRBV3-1 (or the pseudogene TRBV3-2) and TRBJ1-2, with D uncertain. This CDR3 has 14 amino acids. The germline V and J ends were trimmed by 10 bases and 2 bases, with 17 bases remaining between them. Germline V gene data show CDR1 as LGHDT and CDR2 as YNNKEL (reference sequence). The CDR3 loop is CATGPGSRNYGYTF. The CDR3 DNA follows: TGTGCCACCGGCCCAGGCAGTAGGAACTATGGCTACACCTTC.

V usage is TRBV12-5 and J usage is TRBJ2-2, with 10 bases fitting TRBD1. The length of the CDR3 is 16 residues. The V segment lost 5 bases and the J segment 4 bases; nucleotides outside the gene matches: 7. CDR1 is LGHNT and CDR2 is FRNRAP in the germline V gene. CDR3 nucleotide sequence: TGTGCTAGTGGTCCCGACAGGGGGCAAGGCACCGGGGAGCTGTTTTTT. Amino acids: CASGPDRGQGTGELFF.

The chain uses TRBV28 and TRBJ2-7; 10 bases are shared with TRBD1. There are 14 residues in the CDR3. Germline CDR1 is MDHEN and CDR2 is SYDVKM. V dropped 6 bases and J dropped 4; count of bases not matched to a gene: 6. CDR3 protein: CASRSGQGVYEQYF. CDR3 sequence (DNA): TGTGCCAGCAGGTCCGGACAGGGGGTATACGAGCAGTACTTC. Full variable domain (outside the CDR3, taken from reference TRBV28 and TRBJ2-7): DVKVTQSSRYLVKRTGEKVFLECVQDMDHENMFWYRQDPGLGLRLIYFSYDVKMKEKGDIPEGYSVSREKKERFSLILESASTNQTSMYLCASRSGQGVYEQYFGPGTRLTVT.

The chain's CDR3 is CASSLGNYGYTF. The CDR3, as DNA: TGTGCCAGCAGTTTAGGGAACTATGGCTACACCTTC. V gene TRBV12-3 or TRBV12-4 combines with J gene TRBJ1-2; no reliable D call. The CDR3 sequence is 12 residues long. Trimming removed 1 base from V and 2 bases from J, with 2 bases in between.

The gene calls are TRBV11-2 and TRBJ2-2; TRBD2 matches at 9 bases. Germline CDR1 is SGHAT and CDR2 is FQNNGV. With 5 bases clipped from V and 0 bases from J, the junction kept 1 base outside the gene matches. The CDR3 runs to 15 residues. The CDR3, as DNA: TGTGCCAGCAGCCCTAGCGGGGCGAACACCGGGGAGCTGTTTTTT. Encoded protein: CASSPSGANTGELFF.

The count of this clone is one. The rearrangement joins TRBV12-3 or TRBV12-4 to TRBJ1-3; no clear D gene. The CDR3 spans 13 residues. V lost 3 bases, J lost 5 bases, and 8 bases lay in between. This chain's CDR3 is CASSFLSRNTIYF. Written as DNA, the CDR3 is TGTGCCAGCAGTTTTTTGAGTAGAAACACCATATATTTT.

The chain joins TRBV28 to TRBJ2-1; D is ambiguous. V was pared by 5 bases and J by 0 bases, with 5 bases between. CDR3 size: 13 residues. Per the germline V gene, CDR1 is MDHEN and CDR2 is SYDVKM. As DNA, the CDR3 is TGTGCCAGCAGTCGGTTCTCCTACAATGAGCAGTTCTTC. This translates into CASSRFSYNEQFF.

The V and J genes are TRBV5-1 and TRBJ1-1; tentatively, D is TRBD1 (6 bases). There are 16 residues in the CDR3. Germline V CDR1 and CDR2: SGHRS, YFSETQ. V lost 4 bases and J lost 10, with 26 bases in between. The CDR3 loop is CASSPRFEGHDILAFF. CDR3 nucleotide sequence: TGCGCCAGCAGCCCTCGGTTTGAGGGACACGATATCTTAGCTTTCTTT.

The CDR3 sequence: CASSETYEQYF. CDR3 DNA: TGTGCCAGCAGCGAGACCTACGAGCAGTACTTC. The V gene is TRBV7-2, the J gene TRBJ2-7; D gene unclear. Germline V gives CDR1 SGHTA, CDR2 FQGNSA. The CDR3 runs 11 residues. Trimming took off 5 bases at V and 2 bases at J, with 4 bases between the two ends.

The V and J genes are TRBV5-5 and TRBJ1-3, with 9 bases fitting TRBD1. From germline, CDR1 is SGHKS and CDR2 YYEKEE (reference sequence). This CDR3 comprises 16 residues. V was clipped by 0 bases and J by 1 base; unmatched bases: 2. For the CDR3, the DNA is TGTGCCAGCAGCTTGGCGGGACAGGGTTCTGGAAACACCATATATTTT. Translating it yields CASSLAGQGSGNTIYF.

Only one count was recorded for this clone. The chain joins TRBV24-1 to TRBJ2-1; a weak D match, TRBD2 (5 bases). The CDR3 spans 14 residues. Germline V gives CDR1 KGHDR, CDR2 SFDVKD. V was shortened by 3 bases and J by 8 bases, with 13 bases between the two germline ends. Here the CDR3 DNA reads TGTGCCACCAGTGATCTGAGGGTTAGCGATGAGCAGTTCTTC. Translated: CATSDLRVSDEQFF.

The rearrangement joins TRBV5-1 to TRBJ1-3; D is unclear. The CDR3 covers 15 residues. Germline loops: CDR1 SGHRS, CDR2 YFSETQ. The V and J ends lost 4 bases and 0 bases respectively, with 11 bases between them. CDR3 DNA sequence: TGCGCCAGCAGCACGGCAGGTAACTCTGGAAACACCATATATTTT. It is translated as CASSTAGNSGNTIYF.

J is TRBJ2-7 and V is TRBV10-3; no clear D. Trimming shortened V by 3 bases and J by 4 bases, and 4 bases separated the two germline ends. Germline CDR1 is ENHRY and CDR2 is SYGVKD. This CDR3 is built from 11 residues. The CDR3 sequence is CAISDLYEQYF. As DNA, the CDR3 is TGTGCCATCAGTGATTTGTACGAGCAGTACTTC.

This chain joins TRBV10-3 and TRBJ2-1, with TRBD2 matching over 11 bases. The CDR3 is 17 residues long. The V gene's germline CDR1 is ENHRY and CDR2 SYGVKD. With V trimmed by 0 bases and J by 8 bases, 9 bases remained unmatched. In DNA form, the CDR3 reads TGTGCCATCAGTGAGTCGAAGGTTTTAGCGGGGGGGCATGAGCAGTTCTTC. Translated: CAISESKVLAGGHEQFF.

In its sample, this clone was seen a few times. This chain uses TRBV11-2 with TRBJ1-2; D gene unclear. CDR1 and CDR2 from the germline V gene are SGHAT and FQNNGV. CDR3 length equals 15 residues. The V gene lost 7 bases and the J gene lost 4 bases, with 19 bases spanning the gap. CDR3 coding DNA: TGTGCCAGCACCCAACTGCGGCAGGCCCTCTATGGCTACACCTTC. Protein product: CASTQLRQALYGYTF.

This clone was observed a handful of times. The chain combines TRBV5-4 with TRBJ2-5, with 12 bases identical to TRBD2. The CDR3 sequence is 16 residues long. The V gene's germline CDR1 is SGHNT and CDR2 YYREEE (reference sequence). With 4 bases clipped from V and 2 bases from J, the junction kept 6 bases outside the gene matches. The CDR3 loop reads CASSLPGLAGQETQYF. CDR3 nucleotides: TGTGCCAGCAGCCTCCCCGGACTAGCGGGGCAAGAGACCCAGTACTTC. The variable domain in full, completed from reference TRBV5-4 and TRBJ2-5, reads ETGVTQSPTHLIKTRGQQVTLRCSSQSGHNTVSWYQQALGQGPQFIFQYYREEENGRGNFPPRFSGLQFPNYSSELNVNALELDDSALYLCASSLPGLAGQETQYFGPGTRLLVL.

This clone appeared a few times. The rearrangement uses TRBV5-1 and TRBJ1-6; D is unclear. Trimming removed 1 base at V and 8 bases at J, with 10 bases between. The CDR3 spans 14 residues. The V gene's germline CDR1 is SGHRS and CDR2 YFSETQ. CDR3 DNA sequence: TGCGCCAGCAGCTTGCAGGTGTTGGATTCACCCCTCCACTTT. Protein sequence: CASSLQVLDSPLHF. The full variable domain, with the rest looked up from reference TRBV5-1 and TRBJ1-6, is KAGVTQTPRYLIKTRGQQVTLSCSPISGHRSVSWYQQTPGQGLQFLFEYFSETQRNKGNFPGRFSGRQFSNSRSEMNVSTLELGDSALYLCASSLQVLDSPLHFGNGTRLTVT.

This clone was seen once. The genes are TRBV5-1 and TRBJ1-4, with 7 bases fitting TRBD1. The CDR3 length is 17 residues. The ends lost 4 bases at V and 7 bases at J; junction bases unmatched: 16. CDR1 is SGHRS, CDR2 YFSETQ, per germline. CDR3 sequence (DNA): TGCGCCAGCAGCCCAATTCTACAGGGGATGAGATTTGAAAAACTGTTTTTT. It yields the protein CASSPILQGMRFEKLFF.

The chain is built from TRBV12-3 or TRBV12-4 and TRBJ2-1; D is undetermined. With 4 bases removed from V and 6 bases from J, the gap between germline ends came to 4 bases. CDR3 length: 11 amino acids. CDR3 DNA: TGTGCCAGCAGTTCTCTCAATGAGCAGTTCTTC. This codes for CASSSLNEQFF.

This clone was recorded only once. The chain links TRBV3-1 (or the pseudogene TRBV3-2) to TRBJ1-2, with 7 bases that match TRBD1. The CDR3 length is 13 residues. Germline V CDR1 and CDR2: LGHDT, YNNKEL (reference sequence). V lost 6 bases and J lost 4; bases outside the gene matches: 5. This chain's CDR3 is CASSPQGGYGYTF. CDR3 nucleotide sequence: TGTGCCAGCAGTCCTCAGGGGGGCTATGGCTACACCTTC.

The chain employs TRBV18 and TRBJ1-2; 10 bases align to TRBD1. The germline V gene has CDR1 KGHSH and CDR2 LQKENI. V dropped 5 bases and J dropped 4; count of bases not matched to a gene: 4. CDR3 length: 14 amino acids. CDR3 nucleotides: TGTGCCAGCTCAACAGGACAGGGGGTCTATGGCTACACCTTC. It is translated as CASSTGQGVYGYTF.

The chain links TRBV11-2 to TRBJ2-2, with 10 bases matching TRBD1. The V gene's germline CDR1 is SGHAT and CDR2 FQNNGV. J lost 6 bases, V lost 5 bases, and 9 bases had no gene match. CDR3 size: 16 residues. In nucleotides, the CDR3 is TGTGCCAGCAGCCAAGGGGGGACAGGGGTGCCCGGGGAGCTGTTTTTT. Its protein product is CASSQGGTGVPGELFF.

The rearrangement links TRBV18 to TRBJ2-5, with D hard to call. The CDR3 covers 13 residues. Germline V gene data show CDR1 as KGHSH and CDR2 as LQKENI. The germline V and J ends were trimmed by 3 bases and 0 bases, with 5 bases remaining between them. The CDR3 DNA is TGTGCCAGCTCACCGTCGTACCAAGAGACCCAGTACTTC. Its protein product is CASSPSYQETQYF.

The chain joins TRBV18 to TRBJ2-1, with 11 bases matching TRBD2. V lost 0 bases to trimming and J lost 7 bases; unmatched junction nucleotides: 2. The CDR3 is 15 residues long. Germline V gene sequence: CDR1 KGHSH, CDR2 LQKENI. CDR3 in DNA: TGTGCCAGCTCACCACCGACTAGCGGGGCGAATGAGCAGTTCTTC. The encoded protein is CASSPPTSGANEQFF.